The 15 T cell receptor beta chains reported below all come from one sample, sequenced in a study of beta chain features in type 1 diabetes (dated by TCRdb to 2016 to 2019). Libraries were made using the immunoSEQ multiplex PCR assay. All of the isolated RNA was reverse transcribed with the High Capacity cDNA Reverse Transcription Kit, so expressed TCRB transcripts were sequenced. TCRdb took this table from immuneACCESS and kept in-frame rearrangements with V and J called. Such tables lack part of the clones; where checked against another copy, unresolved V genes explain under half of the gap, and the rest is unexplained. The sample has fewer than 900,000 clones on record, 17% of them singletons. Clones ranked in the top ten supply 0.023% of the sample. The specimen was naive CD4+ T cells from blood. The cell subset or site label here, explained by the study, means: true naive CD4+ T cells. The source is a woman younger than 35 in good health.

The rearrangement uses TRBV19 and TRBJ1-2; D gene unclear. The CDR3 has 15 amino acids. The ends were cut back, 4 bases at V and 5 bases at J, with 17 bases in the middle. Germline CDR1 reads LNHDA; CDR2 reads SQIVND (reference sequence). The DNA of the CDR3 is TGTGCCAGTAGTACCGATTCTAGAGGCGGTTATGGCTACACCTTC. Translated: CASSTDSRGGYGYTF.

This clone appeared a few times. This rearrangement joins TRBV7-2 to TRBJ2-4; no clear D. Trimming took off 1 base at V and 6 bases at J, with 7 bases between the two ends. From germline, CDR1 is SGHTA and CDR2 FQGNSA. CDR3 size: 13 residues. The CDR3 coding sequence is TGTGCCAGCAGCTTAGTTGGGGTAAACATTCAGTACTTC. Its translation is CASSLVGVNIQYF. The full variable domain, in which reference TRBV7-2 and TRBJ2-4 provide the parts outside the CDR3, is GAGVSQSPSNKVTEKGKDVELRCDPISGHTALYWYRQSLGQGLEFLIYFQGNSAPDKSGLPSDRFSAERTGGSVSTLTIQRTQQEDSAVYLCASSLVGVNIQYFGAGTRLSVL.

The CDR3 bases are TGTGCCAGCAGTTTAAGCCGGCCGGGGGATCCCTGGGGGCAGTATTTT. This translates into CASSLSRPGDPWGQYF. The chain carries TRBV28 and TRBJ2-3, with a tentative D call TRBD2 (6 bases). The CDR3 has 16 amino acids. Germline V CDR1 and CDR2: MDHEN, SYDVKM. V was cut by 2 bases and J by 11 bases, with 23 bases left in between.

This clone was counted a few times. The gene calls are TRBV7-2 and TRBJ2-5, with a possible D match to TRBD1 (6 bases). Germline V gene data show CDR1 as SGHTA and CDR2 as FQGNSA. Trimming stripped 5 bases from V and 5 bases from J, with 12 bases between. The CDR3 spans 13 residues. CDR3 DNA sequence: TGTGCCAGCAGCGCCGGGACAACGGAGACCCAGTACTTC. This codes for CASSAGTTETQYF.

This clone was found a few times. The chain has TRBV27 and TRBJ2-3; 13 nucleotides agree with TRBD2. Looked up from germline, CDR1 is MNHEY and CDR2 is SMNVEV (reference sequence). This CDR3 is built from 18 residues. The V and J ends lost 2 bases and 3 bases, in that order; junction bases with no gene match: 8. Written as DNA, the CDR3 is TGTGCCAGCAGTTTAAGGGGACGGACTAGCGGGGGAACAGATACGCAGTATTTT. Amino acids: CASSLRGRTSGGTDTQYF.

V usage is TRBV5-4 and J usage is TRBJ2-1; D unresolved. From germline, CDR1 is SGHNT and CDR2 YYREEE (reference sequence). The V end was cut by 4 bases, the J end by 0 bases, with 11 bases between. The CDR3 length is 15 residues. This chain's CDR3 is CASSADKSSYNEQFF. The CDR3, as DNA: TGTGCCAGCAGCGCAGATAAGAGCTCCTACAATGAGCAGTTCTTC.

V gene TRBV5-4 combines with J gene TRBJ2-2, with D perhaps matching TRBD2 (6 bases). The CDR3 is 15 residues long. In germline, CDR1 is SGHNT, CDR2 YYREEE (reference sequence). Trimming stripped 1 base from V and 1 base from J, with 8 bases between. The CDR3 protein is CASSLWRENTGELFF. The CDR3 DNA reads as TGTGCCAGCAGCTTGTGGCGGGAGAACACCGGGGAGCTGTTTTTT. Filled out from reference TRBV5-4 and TRBJ2-2, the complete variable domain reads ETGVTQSPTHLIKTRGQQVTLRCSSQSGHNTVSWYQQALGQGPQFIFQYYREEENGRGNFPPRFSGLQFPNYSSELNVNALELDDSALYLCASSLWRENTGELFFGEGSRLTVL.

This chain uses TRBV20-1 with TRBJ2-5; no firm D call. The germline V gene encodes CDR1 DFQATT and CDR2 SNEGSKA (reference sequence). CDR3 size: 10 residues. V lost 6 bases and J 4 bases, leaving 6 bases between the germline ends. CDR3 sequence (DNA): TGCAGTGCCGAATTAGAGACCCAGTACTTC. The encoded protein is CSAELETQYF.

This chain links TRBV7-2 with TRBJ2-1, with 10 bases aligning to TRBD2. With V trimmed by 5 bases and J by 9 bases, 7 bases remained unmatched. Per germline, CDR1 SGHTA and CDR2 FQGNSA. This CDR3 region has 14 residues. The CDR3 spells CASSPLAGRGEQFF. The CDR3 nucleotides read TGTGCCAGCAGCCCACTAGCGGGACGTGGTGAGCAGTTCTTC.

This clone was observed many times. Other DNA sequences in this specimen translate into the identical CDR3. CDR3: CASSLGQTNEKLFF. As DNA, the CDR3 is TGTGCCAGCAGCTTGGGACAGACAAATGAAAAACTGTTTTTT. J is TRBJ1-4 and V is TRBV7-9, with TRBD1 matching 7 bases. CDR3 size: 14 residues. J lost 5 bases, V lost 3 bases, and 3 bases had no gene match. Germline V gives CDR1 SEHNR, CDR2 FQNEAQ (reference sequence).

The chain employs TRBV28 and TRBJ1-5, with 12 bases lining up with TRBD1. Germline V gives CDR1 MDHEN, CDR2 SYDVKM. The CDR3 extends over 16 amino acids. Trimming cost V 5 bases and J 7 bases; bases outside gene matches: 9. The chain's CDR3 is CASSTPGQGAYQPQHF. CDR3 coding DNA: TGTGCCAGCAGTACTCCGGGACAGGGGGCATACCAGCCCCAGCATTTT.

This clone was seen only a few times. J is TRBJ2-1 and V is TRBV15; 7 bases fit TRBD2. Germline trimming cut 5 bases from V and 4 bases from J; bases unmatched to any gene: 8. The germline V gene encodes CDR1 LNHNV and CDR2 YYDKDF (reference sequence). The length of the CDR3 is 15 residues. The DNA for the CDR3 is TGTGCCACCAGCCCCTTAGTGGGGGGGTACAATGAGCAGTTCTTC. The encoded protein is CATSPLVGGYNEQFF.

A word on this clone: An end of the junction differs from the germline gene, which may be a read error. This chain connects TRBV9 to TRBJ2-5, with 9 bases lining up with TRBD1. The CDR3 loop spans 15 amino acids. The V gene's germline CDR1 is SGDLS and CDR2 YYNGEE. This CDR3 is CASSAGTGLREIQYF. In DNA form, the CDR3 reads TGTGCCAGCAGCGCCGGGACAGGGTTGAGGGAGATCCAGTACTTC.

The chain employs TRBV18 and TRBJ1-2; 7 positions agree with TRBD1. The CDR3 covers 16 residues. J was trimmed by 8 bases and V by 4 bases; bases with no gene match: 16. Germline lookup yields CDR1 KGHSH and CDR2 LQKENI. Here the CDR3 reads CASSRGNRGSLGGYTF. DNA for the CDR3: TGTGCCAGCTCACGCGGAAACAGGGGCAGTCTGGGAGGCTACACCTTC.

This chain connects TRBV13 to TRBJ2-3; the D is unclear. The length of the CDR3 is 15 residues. The germline gives CDR1 PRHDT, CDR2 FYEKMQ (reference sequence). Trimming took off 1 base at V and 4 bases at J, with 12 bases between the two ends. The CDR3 sequence is CASSLVGRQADTQYF. The CDR3, as DNA: TGTGCCAGCAGCTTAGTAGGTCGCCAAGCAGATACGCAGTATTTT.